Below, one T cell receptor beta chain is given with its context. Clones were read by immunoSEQ multiplex PCR, and TCRdb kept only the in-frame ones, dropping some. Here the sample spans more than 55,000 clones, under 90% being singletons. Germline V gene sequence: CDR1 MGHRA, CDR2 YSYEKL. V lost 2 bases to trimming and J lost 5 bases, with 9 bases between them. There are 14 residues in the CDR3. Specified time point: after dendritic cell vaccination, including at tumor progression/relapse. The data derive from a study of glioma-infiltrating T cells after dendritic cell vaccination. This receptor was taken from a human donor with glioblastoma. The chain combines TRBV4-1 with TRBJ2-2, with D possibly TRBD1 on 6 matching bases. Sequencing was performed on blood, taken after dendritic cell vaccination. CDR3 coding DNA: TGCGCCAGCAGCCAACGAGACAGGACCGGGGAGCTGTTTTTT. Translating it yields CASSQRDRTGELFF.